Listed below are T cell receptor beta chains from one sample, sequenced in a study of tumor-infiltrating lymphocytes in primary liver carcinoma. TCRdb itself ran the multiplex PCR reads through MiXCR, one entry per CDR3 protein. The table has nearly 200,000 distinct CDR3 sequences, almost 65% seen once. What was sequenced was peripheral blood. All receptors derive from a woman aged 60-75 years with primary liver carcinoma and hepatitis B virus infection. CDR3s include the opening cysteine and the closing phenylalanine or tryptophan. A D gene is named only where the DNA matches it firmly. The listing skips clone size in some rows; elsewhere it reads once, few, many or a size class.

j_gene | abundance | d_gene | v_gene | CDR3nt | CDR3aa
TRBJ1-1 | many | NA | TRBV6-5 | TGTGCCAGCAGTTACCTCCGAGGACAGATGAACACTGAAGCTTTCTTT | CASSYLRGQMNTEAFF
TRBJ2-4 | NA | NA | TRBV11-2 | TGTGCCAGCAGTTCAACGCGGGCCAAAAACATTCAGTACTTC | CASSSTRAKNIQYF
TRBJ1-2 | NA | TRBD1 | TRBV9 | TGTGCCAGCAGCCCCCGGACAGGCGGGAACTATGGCTACACCTTC | CASSPRTGGNYGYTF
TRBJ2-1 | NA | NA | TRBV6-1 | TGTGCCAGCAGTGAAAATTGGGGGGCGAGGAGTGAGCAGTTCTTC | CASSENWGARSEQFF
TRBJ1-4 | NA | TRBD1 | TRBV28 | TGTGCCAGCAGTCTAGAACTCCGGGACAGGACAGAGAAACTGTTTTTT | CASSLELRDRTEKLFF
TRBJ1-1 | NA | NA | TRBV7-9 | TGTGACAGCAGTCCTGGACCGAGTTGGATAGCTTTCTTT | CDSSPGPSWIAFF
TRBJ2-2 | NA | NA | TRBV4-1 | TGCGCCAGCAACCAGATGGCCATGACGGGGGAGCTGTTTTTT | CASNQMAMTGELFF
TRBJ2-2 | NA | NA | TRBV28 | TGTGCCAGCAGTTTTTCGTACAGGGTGCGCGCCGGGGAGCTGTTTTTT | CASSFSYRVRAGELFF
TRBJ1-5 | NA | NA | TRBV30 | TGTGCCTGGAGTGAAGGGTTGGGCAATCAGCCCCAGCATTTT | CAWSEGLGNQPQHF
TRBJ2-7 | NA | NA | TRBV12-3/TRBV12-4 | TGTGCCAGCAGTCCATATTACGAGCAGTACTTC | CASSPYYEQYF
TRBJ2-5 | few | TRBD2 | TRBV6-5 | TGTGCCAGCGGAAGAGGAAGCGGGATCCAAGAGGCCCAGTACTTC | CASGRGSGIQEAQYF
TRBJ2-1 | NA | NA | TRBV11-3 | TGTGCCAGCAGCTTAGATGGGACCTACAAAGAGCAGTTCTTC | CASSLDGTYKEQFF
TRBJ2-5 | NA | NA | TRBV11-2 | TGTGCCAGCAGCTTAAGGCCAGCGGAACAGAAGACCCAGTACTTC | CASSLRPAEQKTQYF
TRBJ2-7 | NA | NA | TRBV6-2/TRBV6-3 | TGTGCTAGCAGCTCGGGGACAAGGGGAGCCTACGAGCAGTACTTC | CASSSGTRGAYEQYF
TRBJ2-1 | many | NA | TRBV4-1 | TGCGCCAGCAGCCAAGATATTCGTCGGATTATGAGGTACAATGAGCAGTTCTTC | CASSQDIRRIMRYNEQFF
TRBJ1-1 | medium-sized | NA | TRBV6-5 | TGTGCCAGCAGTAGTGGAGGGGCCCAGGGTTGGACTGAAGCTTTCTTT | CASSSGGAQGWTEAFF
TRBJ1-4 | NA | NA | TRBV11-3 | TGTGCCAGTAGCTTATCGGGACGGGGAACTGAAAAACTGTTTTTT | CASSLSGRGTEKLFF
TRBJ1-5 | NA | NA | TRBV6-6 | TGTGCCAGCAGTCCCGGGGGGGGTGATCAGCCCCAGCATTTT | CASSPGGGDQPQHF
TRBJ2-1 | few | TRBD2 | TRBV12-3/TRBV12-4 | TGTGCCAGCAGTCGACTAGCGCTAAACTCCTACAATGAGCAGTTCTTC | CASSRLALNSYNEQFF
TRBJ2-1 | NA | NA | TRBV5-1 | TGCGCCAGCAGCTTGGGTGACCGGGACCGTAAGTTCTTC | CASSLGDRDRKFF
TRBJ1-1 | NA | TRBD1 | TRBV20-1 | TGCAGTGCCCGAGTAGAGGGGACAGGGGGGACTGAAGCTTTCTTT | CSARVEGTGGTEAFF
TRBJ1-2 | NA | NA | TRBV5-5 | TGTGCCACCAGCTTGGTTGGCAGTAACTATGGCTACACCTTC | CATSLVGSNYGYTF
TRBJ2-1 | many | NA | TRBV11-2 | TGTGCCAGCAGCCTCACGAGGGGCAATGAGCAGTTCTTC | CASSLTRGNEQFF
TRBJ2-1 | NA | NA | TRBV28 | TGTGCCAGCAGACTTAACGATGAGCAGTTCTTC | CASRLNDEQFF
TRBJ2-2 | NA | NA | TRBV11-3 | TGTACCATCAGCTTCGGTCAGGGCAAAGGGAACACCGGGGAGCTGTTTTTT | CTISFGQGKGNTGELFF
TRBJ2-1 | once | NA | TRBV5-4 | TGTGCCAGCAGCCCGGGAGTGGGGAGCTCCTACAATGAGCAGTTTTTC | CASSPGVGSSYNEQFF
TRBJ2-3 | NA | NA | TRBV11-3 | TGTGCCAGCAGCTTCGGGTTAACAGATACGCGGTATTTT | CASSFGLTDTRYF
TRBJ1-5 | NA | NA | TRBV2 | TGTGCCAGCAGTGATTTACGTACAGCAGATAGCAATCAGCCCCAGCATTTT | CASSDLRTADSNQPQHF
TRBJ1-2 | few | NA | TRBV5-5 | TGTGCCAGCAGCTTGGGGGGAAACTATGGCTACACCTTC | CASSLGGNYGYTF